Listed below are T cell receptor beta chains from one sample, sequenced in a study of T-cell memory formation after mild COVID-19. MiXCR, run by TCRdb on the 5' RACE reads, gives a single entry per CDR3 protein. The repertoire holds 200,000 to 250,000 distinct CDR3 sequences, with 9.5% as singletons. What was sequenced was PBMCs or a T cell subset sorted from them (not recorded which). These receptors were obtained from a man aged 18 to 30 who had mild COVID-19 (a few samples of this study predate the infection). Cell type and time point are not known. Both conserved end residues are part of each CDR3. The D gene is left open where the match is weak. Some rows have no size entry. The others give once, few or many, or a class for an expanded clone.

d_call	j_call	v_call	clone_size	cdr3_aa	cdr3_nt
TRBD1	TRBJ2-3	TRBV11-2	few	CASSPGSGSTQGAQYF	TGTGCCAGCAGCCCGGGGTCAGGCTCGACCCAGGGGGCGCAGTATTTT
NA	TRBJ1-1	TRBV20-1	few	CSAREGGPNTEAFF	TGCAGTGCTAGAGAGGGGGGACCGAACACTGAAGCTTTCTTT
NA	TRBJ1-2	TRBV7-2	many	CASTPPTTAVYGYTF	TGTGCCAGCACCCCTCCCACGACAGCCGTCTATGGCTACACCTTC
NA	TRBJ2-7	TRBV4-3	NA	CASSQGYQESYEQYF	TGCGCCAGCAGCCAAGGCTATCAGGAGAGCTACGAGCAGTACTTC
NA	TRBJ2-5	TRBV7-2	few	CASSLSRGPVETQYF	TGTGCCAGCAGCCTCTCGCGGGGGCCGGTAGAGACCCAGTACTTC
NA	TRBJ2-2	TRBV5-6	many	CASSLDVNTGELFF	TGTGCCAGCAGCTTGGACGTGAACACCGGGGAGCTGTTTTTT
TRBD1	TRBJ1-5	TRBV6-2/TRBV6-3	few	CASSRMDRRGNSNQPQHF	TGTGCCAGCAGTAGGATGGACAGGAGGGGGAATAGCAATCAGCCCCAGCATTTT
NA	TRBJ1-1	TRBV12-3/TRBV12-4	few	CASTPGLMNTEAFF	TGTGCCAGCACGCCAGGGCTCATGAACACTGAAGCTTTCTTT
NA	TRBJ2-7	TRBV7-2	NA	CASSLGQVSYEQYF	TGTGCCAGCAGCTTAGGCCAGGTCTCCTACGAGCAGTACTTC
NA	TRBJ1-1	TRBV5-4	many	CASSLVSAQNTEAFF	TGTGCCAGCAGCTTGGTCAGCGCCCAAAACACTGAAGCTTTCTTT
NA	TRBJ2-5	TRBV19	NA	CASSFSPRRETQYF	TGTGCCAGTAGTTTCTCCCCCCGACGAGAGACCCAGTACTTC
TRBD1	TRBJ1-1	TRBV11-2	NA	CASSLFGQGNTEAFF	TGTGCCAGCAGCTTATTCGGACAGGGGAACACTGAAGCTTTCTTT
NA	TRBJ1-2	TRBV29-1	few	CSALQVRGYTF	TGCAGCGCTCTACAGGTTCGAGGCTACACCTTC
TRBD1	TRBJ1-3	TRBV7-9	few	CASSDRGGNTIYF	TGTGCCAGCAGCGACAGGGGAGGAAACACCATATATTTT
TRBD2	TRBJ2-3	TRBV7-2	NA	CASSLTGTSGGPDTQYF	TGTGCCAGCAGCCTAACCGGGACTAGCGGGGGACCAGATACGCAGTATTTT
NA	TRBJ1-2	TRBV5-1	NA	CASSLPPEGANGYTF	TGCGCCAGCAGCTTACCCCCAGAAGGGGCGAACGGCTACACCTTC
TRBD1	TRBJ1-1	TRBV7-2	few	CASSLRDRGNTEAFF	TGTGCCAGCAGCCTCCGGGACAGGGGGAATACTGAAGCTTTCTTT
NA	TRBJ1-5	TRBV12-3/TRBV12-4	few	CASSFGRNQPQHF	TGTGCCAGCAGTTTCGGGCGAAATCAGCCCCAGCATTTT
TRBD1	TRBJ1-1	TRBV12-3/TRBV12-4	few	CASSQGAWDTEAFF	TGTGCCAGCAGCCAGGGGGCTTGGGACACTGAAGCTTTCTTT
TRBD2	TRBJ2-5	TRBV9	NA	CDSSVAGLAGEETQYF	TGTGACAGCAGCGTAGCTGGATTAGCGGGGGAGGAGACCCAGTACTTC
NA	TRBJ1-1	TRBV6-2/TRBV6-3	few	CASTTGQGRRGGTEAFF	TGTGCCAGCACCACGGGGCAGGGCCGCCGCGGGGGCACTGAAGCTTTCTTT
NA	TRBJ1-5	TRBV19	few	CASSYRERNQPQHF	TGTGCCAGTAGTTACAGGGAACGCAATCAGCCCCAGCATTTT
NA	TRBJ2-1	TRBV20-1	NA	CSAPRASPYNEQFF	TGCAGTGCTCCCCGGGCTAGCCCCTACAATGAGCAGTTCTTC
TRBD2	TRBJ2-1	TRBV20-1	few	CSASGAGGTYNEQFF	TGCAGTGCTAGTGGCGCGGGGGGGACCTACAATGAGCAGTTCTTC
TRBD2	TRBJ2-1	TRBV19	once	CASRPGLENNEQFF	TGTGCCAGTAGGCCGGGACTAGAGAACAATGAGCAGTTCTTC
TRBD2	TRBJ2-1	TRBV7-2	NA	CASSLSGTSGGALNEQFF	TGTGCCAGCAGCTTATCGGGGACTAGCGGGGGGGCCCTGAATGAGCAGTTCTTC
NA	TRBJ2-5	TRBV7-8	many	CASSLAWHQETQYF	TGTGCCAGCAGCTTAGCTTGGCACCAAGAGACCCAGTACTTC
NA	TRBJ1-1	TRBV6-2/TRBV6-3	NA	CASSYGLGGFVNTEAFF	TGTGCCAGCAGTTACGGGTTAGGTGGGTTCGTGAACACTGAAGCTTTCTTT
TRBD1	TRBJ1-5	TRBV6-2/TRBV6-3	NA	CASSSADRAQPQHF	TGTGCCAGCAGTTCCGCCGACAGGGCCCAGCCCCAGCATTTT